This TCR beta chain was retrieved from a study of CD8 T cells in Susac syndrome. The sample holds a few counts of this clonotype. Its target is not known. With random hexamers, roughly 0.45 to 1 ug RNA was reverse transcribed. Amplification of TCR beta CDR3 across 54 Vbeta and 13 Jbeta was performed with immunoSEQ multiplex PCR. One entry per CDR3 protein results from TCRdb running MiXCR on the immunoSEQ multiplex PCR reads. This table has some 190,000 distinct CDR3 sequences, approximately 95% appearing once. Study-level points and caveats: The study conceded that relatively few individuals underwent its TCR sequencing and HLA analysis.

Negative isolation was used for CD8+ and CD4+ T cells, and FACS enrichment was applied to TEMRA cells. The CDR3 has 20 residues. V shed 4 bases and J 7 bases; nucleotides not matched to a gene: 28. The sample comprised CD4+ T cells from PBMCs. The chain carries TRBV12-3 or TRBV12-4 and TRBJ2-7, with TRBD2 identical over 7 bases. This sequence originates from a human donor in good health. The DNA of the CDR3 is TGTGCCAGCAGTTATACCCGGGGCGCGTTAGACGCCGGGGGGTCGGGGGAGCAGTACTTC. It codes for CASSYTRGALDAGGSGEQYF.